The rows below give T cell receptor beta chains drawn from one sample of a study of blood T cell repertoires in COVID-19. Sequenced by immunoSEQ multiplex PCR; TCRdb stores in-frame clones only, minus some. The sample comprises 200,000 to 250,000 clones, roughly nine tenths of which are singletons, and approximately 2.8% rests with the top ten. The sequencing input was PBMCs or T cells enriched from blood (not recorded which). Every receptor here comes from a woman between 50 and 59 years old in a cohort exposed to, infected with or recovered from COVID-19 (not recorded which). Both conserved end residues are part of each CDR3. Fields, in order: V gene, J gene, D gene, clone size, CDR3 DNA, CDR3 protein. D genes are given only for firm matches. Rows may omit the clone size; those that give it use once, few, many or a size class.

TRBV5-1	TRBJ2-3	-	-	TGCGCCAGCAGCTTTGGGCCTAGCACAGATACGCAGTATTTT	CASSFGPSTDTQYF
TRBV7-9	TRBJ1-1	-	-	TGTGCCAGCAGCTTAGAGTCGGGTGACACTGAAGCTTTCTTT	CASSLESGDTEAFF
TRBV5-1	TRBJ1-5	-	once	TGCGCCAGCAGCTTGCAACAGGGCGATCAGCCCCAGCATTTT	CASSLQQGDQPQHF
TRBV9	TRBJ2-7	-	few	TGTGCCAGCAGCGTAGAAGGGGCTCCGGGAGACGAGCAGTACTTC	CASSVEGAPGDEQYF
TRBV25-1	TRBJ2-2	TRBD1	once	TGTGCCAGCAGGCCTGGGACAGGGAACACCGGGGAGCTGTTTTTT	CASRPGTGNTGELFF
TRBV9	TRBJ2-3	TRBD2	-	TGTGCCAGCAGCGAAGCGGGGCACACAGATACGCAGTATTTT	CASSEAGHTDTQYF
TRBV3-1/TRBV3-2	TRBJ1-5	-	-	TGTGCCAGCAGCCAAGTCCCAGGGGGCAATCAGCCCCAGCATTTT	CASSQVPGGNQPQHF
TRBV30	TRBJ2-1	-	-	TGTGCCTGGAGTGTACTTATGAAACAGTTCTTC	CAWSVLMKQFF
TRBV5-4	TRBJ2-2	-	-	TGTGCCAGCAGCTTACCGGGTCCCTTGAACACCGGGGAGCTGTTTTTT	CASSLPGPLNTGELFF
TRBV18	TRBJ2-2	TRBD2	-	TGTGCCAGCTCACCACCTCGGGGGGAGACCGGGGAGCTGTTTTTT	CASSPPRGETGELFF
TRBV28	TRBJ1-1	-	-	TGTGCCAGCAGTGCCCCAGGGGACGGGGACAAAGCTTTCTTT	CASSAPGDGDKAFF
TRBV2	TRBJ1-5	-	-	TGTGCCAGCAGGGGAGCGGGGACGGTCCCGGCGAGCAATCAGCCCCAGCATTTT	CASRGAGTVPASNQPQHF
TRBV6-5	TRBJ2-1	-	once	TGTGCCAGCAGTACAGGGATTCACAATGAGCAGTTCTTC	CASSTGIHNEQFF
TRBV18	TRBJ2-5	TRBD2	-	TGTGCCAGCTTCACCGGTACCGGGGGGGCCCCGGAGACCCAGTACTTC	CASFTGTGGAPETQYF
TRBV28	TRBJ2-3	-	-	TGTGCCAGCAGACCTCCGGGAGCAGATACGCAGTATTTT	CASRPPGADTQYF
TRBV5-1	TRBJ2-3	TRBD2	-	TGCGCCAGCAGACTCGGGACTAGTGATACGCAGTATTTT	CASRLGTSDTQYF